This paragraph covers one TCR beta chain sequence. It lacks a known antigen. Nothing much larger sits one base from this clone, and base qualities are not available. The data derive from a study of T cell responses to AZD1222 COVID-19 vaccine (dated by TCRdb to about 2021). For the wider study: A total of 233 trial participants underwent TCR sequencing, of whom roughly 210 had received two doses of AZD1222 and 26 had received two doses of the MenACWY control vaccine. Trial participants were enrolled by age into subgroups of 18-55, 56-69 and 70-plus years, and around 150, 28 and 57 TCR-sequenced participants, respectively, were included in these subgroups. Overall results and qualifications from the work: Because no day 14 peak-response samples were available, repertoires were characterized only after the peak T cell response. Vaccine-associated CD4 TCRs spanned the whole spike protein, with dominant responses in regions 160-218 and 743-854. A significant rise in spike-specific TCR breadth and depth was observed after two AZD1222 doses relative to day 0 and relative to MenACWY recipients. Nearly half of unique spike-specific TCRs reportedly recognized epitopes outside regions mutated in the B.1.351 and B.1.1.7 variants. In the small 56-69-year group, the increase in depth fell short of significance, most likely because of low power. Conclusions about previously exposed vaccinees are limited because only a handful of AZD1222 recipients were SARS-CoV-2 seropositive at baseline. Most participants were white British and females outnumbered males, and the authors suggested that clonal diversity may have been underestimated.

This specimen's time point label, per the study, means: about 28 days (+/-7) after the second vaccine dose. AZD1222 recipients whose second dose came at about 4 weeks and those whose second dose came at about 12 weeks were combined into one group, since spike-specific TCR depth and breadth did not differ between the two schedules. Vaccinee samples were obtained from the UK trials COV001 and COV002, which included a single-blind randomized controlled phase 2/3 trial of AZD1222 (ChAdOx1 nCoV-19) in healthy adults. For TCRbeta chain sequencing, PBMC samples were collected from trial participants at day 0 and at day 28 after the second dose. The CDR3 regions of human TCRbeta chains were subjected to immunosequencing. In the paper's pipeline: TCRs in the repertoires were compared against a reference library of SARS-CoV-2-specific TCRs that had been generated with the MIRA antigen-specificity platform. Breadth meant the fraction of unique TCRs that were SARS-CoV-2-associated, whereas depth meant the fraction of total T cells that were SARS-CoV-2-associated. Using the MIRA data, each spike-specific TCR was assigned both to the spike region to which the TCR was reactive and to a CD4 or CD8 class. Log10-transformed breadth and depth values were compared by one-way ANOVA with Sidak's multiple comparisons tests. The source is immuneACCESS, and TCRdb retained only in-frame sequences with V and J called. Part of the clones is not carried over; for the studies checked, unresolved V genes explain less than half of this, and the remainder is unexplained. Clonal size and the V and J genes are those of that table, whereas D and trimming came from the DNA. The sample records approximately 150,000 clones, 90% to 95% of which are singletons. The ten largest clones add up to 3.8% of the sample.

Including cysteine and phenylalanine, the CDR3 has 12 amino acids. The sequence is cut down to CDR3 DNA, 36 bases in frame from base 1. The germline V gene yields SQVTM for CDR1 and ANQGSEA for CDR2. Trimming costs V 2 bases and J 5 bases, and their ends lie 10 bases apart. The sequence joins TRBV29-1 to TRBJ2-7; a tentative D call is TRBD1 (5 bases match). The receptor comes from an adult who received the AZD1222 COVID-19 vaccine. The starting material was peripheral blood, obtained 28 days after the second AZD1222 dose. The encoded CDR3 is CSVEQGVDEQYF. The nucleotide sequence is TGCAGCGTTGAACAGGGCGTAGACGAGCAGTACTTC.